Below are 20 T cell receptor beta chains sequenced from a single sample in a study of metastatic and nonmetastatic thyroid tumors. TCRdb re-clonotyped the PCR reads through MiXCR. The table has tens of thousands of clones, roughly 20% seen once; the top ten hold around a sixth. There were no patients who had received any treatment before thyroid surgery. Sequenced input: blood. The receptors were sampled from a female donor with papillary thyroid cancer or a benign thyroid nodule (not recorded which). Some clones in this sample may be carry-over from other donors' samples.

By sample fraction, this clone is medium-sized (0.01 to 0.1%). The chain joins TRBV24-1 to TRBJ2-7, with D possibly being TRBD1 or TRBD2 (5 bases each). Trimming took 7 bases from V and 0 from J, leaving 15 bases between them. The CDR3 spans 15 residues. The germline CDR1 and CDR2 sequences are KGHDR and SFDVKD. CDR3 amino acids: CATSPGTVSSYEQYF. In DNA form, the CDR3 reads TGTGCCACCAGCCCCGGGACCGTTAGCTCCTACGAGCAGTACTTC.

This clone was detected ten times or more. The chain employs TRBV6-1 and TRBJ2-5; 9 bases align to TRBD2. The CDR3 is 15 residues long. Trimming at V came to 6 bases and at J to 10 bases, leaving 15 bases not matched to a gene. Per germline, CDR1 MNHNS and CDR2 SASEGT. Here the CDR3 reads CASSPSAASGMVQYF. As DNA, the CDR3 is TGTGCCAGCAGCCCTAGCGCCGCTAGCGGGATGGTCCAGTACTTC.

In DNA, the CDR3 is TGTGCCAGCAGCTTAGGCGCGGGAGGGACCGGGGAGCTGTTTTTT. This sequence encodes CASSLGAGGTGELFF. The rearrangement links TRBV7-2 to TRBJ2-2; 9 nucleotides match TRBD2. The CDR3 spans 15 residues. V was pared by 1 base and J by 5 bases, with 2 bases of the junction left unmatched. CDR1 is SGHTA, CDR2 FQGNSA, per germline. The full variable domain, with the rest looked up from reference TRBV7-2 and TRBJ2-2, is GAGVSQSPSNKVTEKGKDVELRCDPISGHTALYWYRQSLGQGLEFLIYFQGNSAPDKSGLPSDRFSAERTGGSVSTLTIQRTQQEDSAVYLCASSLGAGGTGELFFGEGSRLTVL.

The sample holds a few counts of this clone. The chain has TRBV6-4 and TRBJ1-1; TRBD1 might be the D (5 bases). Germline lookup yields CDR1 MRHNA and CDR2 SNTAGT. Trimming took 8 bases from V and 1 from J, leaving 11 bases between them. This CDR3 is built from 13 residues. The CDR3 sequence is CASSPGENTEAFF. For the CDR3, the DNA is TGTGCCAGCTCACCGGGGGAGAACACTGAAGCTTTCTTT.

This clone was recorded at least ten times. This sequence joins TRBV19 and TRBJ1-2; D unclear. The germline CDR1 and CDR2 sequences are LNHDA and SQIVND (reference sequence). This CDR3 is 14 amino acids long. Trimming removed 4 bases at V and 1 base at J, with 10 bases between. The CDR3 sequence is CASSTAAGNYGYTF. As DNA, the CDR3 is TGTGCCAGTAGTACCGCGGCCGGTAACTATGGCTACACCTTC.

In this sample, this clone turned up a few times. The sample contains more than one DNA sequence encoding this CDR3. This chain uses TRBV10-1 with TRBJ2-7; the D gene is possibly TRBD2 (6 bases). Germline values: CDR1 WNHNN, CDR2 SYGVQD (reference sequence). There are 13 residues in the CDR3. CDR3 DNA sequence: TGCGCAACCTCGGAAGTGGGGGGACGAGAGCAGTACTTC. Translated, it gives CATSEVGGREQYF.

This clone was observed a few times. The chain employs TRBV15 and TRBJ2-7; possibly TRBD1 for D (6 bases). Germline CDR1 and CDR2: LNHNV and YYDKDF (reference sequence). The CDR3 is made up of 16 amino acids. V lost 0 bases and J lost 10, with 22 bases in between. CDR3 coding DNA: TGTGCCACCAGCAGAGATCACGGGACATGGGCACGCGATCAGTACTTC. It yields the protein CATSRDHGTWARDQYF.

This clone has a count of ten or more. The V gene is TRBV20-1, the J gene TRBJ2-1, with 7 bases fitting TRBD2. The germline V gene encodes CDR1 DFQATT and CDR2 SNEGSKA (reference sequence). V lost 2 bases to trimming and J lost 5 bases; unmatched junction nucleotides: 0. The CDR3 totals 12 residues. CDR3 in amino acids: CSARLADNEQFF. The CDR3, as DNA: TGCAGTGCTAGACTAGCGGACAATGAGCAGTTCTTC.

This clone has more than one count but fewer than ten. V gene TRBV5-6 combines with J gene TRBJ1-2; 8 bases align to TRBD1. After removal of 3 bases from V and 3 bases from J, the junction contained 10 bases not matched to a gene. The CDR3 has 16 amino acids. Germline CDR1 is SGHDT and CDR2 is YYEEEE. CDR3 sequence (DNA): TGTGCCAGCAGCTCGACAGGGGAGGATTGGGACTATGGCTACACCTTC. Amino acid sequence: CASSSTGEDWDYGYTF.

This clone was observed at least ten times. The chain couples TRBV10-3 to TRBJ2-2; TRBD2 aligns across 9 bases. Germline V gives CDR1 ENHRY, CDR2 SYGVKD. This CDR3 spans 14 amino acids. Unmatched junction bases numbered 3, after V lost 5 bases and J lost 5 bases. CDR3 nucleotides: TGTGCCATCAGTTTTAGCGGGGGAACCGGGGAGCTGTTTTTT. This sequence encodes CAISFSGGTGELFF.

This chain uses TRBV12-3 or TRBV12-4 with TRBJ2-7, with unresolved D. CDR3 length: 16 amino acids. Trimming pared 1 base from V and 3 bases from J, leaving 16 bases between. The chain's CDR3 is CASSLGALMPNYEQYF. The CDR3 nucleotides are TGTGCCAGCAGTTTAGGGGCACTTATGCCGAACTACGAGCAGTACTTC.

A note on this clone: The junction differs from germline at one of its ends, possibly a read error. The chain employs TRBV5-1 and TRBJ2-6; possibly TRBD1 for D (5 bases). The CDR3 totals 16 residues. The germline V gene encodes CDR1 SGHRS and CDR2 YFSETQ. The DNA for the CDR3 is TGCGCCAGCAGCACCGGACACAACTCTGGGGCAAACGTCATGACTTTC. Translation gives CASSTGHNSGANVMTF.

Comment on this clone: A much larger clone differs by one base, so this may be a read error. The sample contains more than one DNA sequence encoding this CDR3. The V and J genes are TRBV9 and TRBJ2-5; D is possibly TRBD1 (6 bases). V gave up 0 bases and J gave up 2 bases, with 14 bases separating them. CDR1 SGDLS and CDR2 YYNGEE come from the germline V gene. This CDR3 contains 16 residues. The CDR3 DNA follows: TGTGCCAGCAGCGTAGCACAAGTCCAGGGGCAAGAGACCCAGTACTTC. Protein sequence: CASSVAQVQGQETQYF.

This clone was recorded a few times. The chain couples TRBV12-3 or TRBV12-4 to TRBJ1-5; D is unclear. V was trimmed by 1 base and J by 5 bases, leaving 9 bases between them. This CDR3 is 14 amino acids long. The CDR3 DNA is TGTGCCAGCAGTTTAGGGTGGAGTTATCAGCCCCAGCATTTT. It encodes CASSLGWSYQPQHF.

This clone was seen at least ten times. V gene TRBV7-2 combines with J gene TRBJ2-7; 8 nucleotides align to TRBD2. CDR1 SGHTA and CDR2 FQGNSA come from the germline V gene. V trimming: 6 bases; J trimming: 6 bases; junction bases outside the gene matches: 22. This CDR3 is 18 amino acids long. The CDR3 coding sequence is TGTGCCAGCAGTCGAAATGGGCTCTTAGGAAGCGGGAGTGGCGAGCAGTACTTC. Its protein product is CASSRNGLLGSGSGEQYF.

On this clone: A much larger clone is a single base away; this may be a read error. This CDR3 is CASSLGQGDVYTF. The CDR3 coding sequence is TGTGCCAGCAGCTTGGGACAGGGAGATGTCTACACCTTC. This chain connects TRBV5-4 to TRBJ1-2; 7 bases are a match to TRBD1. V lost 0 bases, J lost 10 bases, and 6 bases stayed unmatched. Germline V gene sequence: CDR1 SGHNT, CDR2 YYREEE (reference sequence). The CDR3 has 13 amino acids.

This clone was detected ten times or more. CDR3 loop: CSARDEFDRGINYGYTF. In DNA form, the CDR3 reads TGCAGTGCTAGAGATGAATTTGACAGGGGGATCAACTATGGCTACACCTTC. This rearrangement joins TRBV20-1 to TRBJ1-2; 9 bases are a match to TRBD1. Germline V gene sequence: CDR1 DFQATT, CDR2 SNEGSKA (reference sequence). The trim removed 0 bases at V and 2 bases at J, leaving 10 bases unmatched. CDR3 length: 17 amino acids.

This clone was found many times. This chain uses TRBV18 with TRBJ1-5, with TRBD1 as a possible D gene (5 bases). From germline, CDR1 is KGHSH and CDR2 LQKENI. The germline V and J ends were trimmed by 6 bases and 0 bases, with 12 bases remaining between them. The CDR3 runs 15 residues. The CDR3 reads CASSLVGDSNQPQHF. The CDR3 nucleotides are TGTGCCAGCTCTCTCGTAGGGGATAGCAATCAGCCCCAGCATTTT.

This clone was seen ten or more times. The CDR3: CASSKGYSSYEQYF. The DNA for the CDR3 is TGTGCCAGCAGCAAAGGGTATAGCTCCTACGAGCAGTACTTC. V is TRBV7-8 and J is TRBJ2-7; D is unresolved. Germline CDR1 is SGHVS and CDR2 is FQNEAQ. There are 14 residues in the CDR3. The V end was cut by 5 bases, the J end by 0 bases, with 11 bases between. Full variable domain (missing parts from reference TRBV7-8 and TRBJ2-7): GAGVSQSPRYKVAKRGQDVALRCDPISGHVSLFWYQQALGQGPEFLTYFQNEAQLDKSGLPSDRFFAERPEGSVSTLKIQRTQQEDSAVYLCASSKGYSSYEQYFGPGTRLTVT.

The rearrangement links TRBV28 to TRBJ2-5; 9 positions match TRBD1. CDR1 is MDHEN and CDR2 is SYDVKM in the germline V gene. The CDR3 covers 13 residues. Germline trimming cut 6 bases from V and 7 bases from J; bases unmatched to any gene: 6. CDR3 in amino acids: CASSRTGVATQYF. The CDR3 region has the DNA TGTGCCAGCAGCCGGACAGGGGTTGCGACCCAGTACTTC.